One and the same sample provided the 32 T cell receptor beta chains below, sequenced in a study of T cells in tuberculosis. Time point: new active TB diagnosis, blood taken before or within 7 days of starting treatment. Generated by immunoSEQ multiplex PCR, the TCRdb table keeps only in-frame clones and is missing some. The sample has 20,000 to 25,000 clones, approximately 85% seen once. The sequencing used PBMCs, collected at tuberculosis diagnosis. Receptors originate from an adult with tuberculosis.

The chain links TRBV11-2 to TRBJ2-1; 11 positions match TRBD2. Trimming removed 4 bases from V and 4 bases from J; junction bases left unmatched: 15. CDR3 length: 19 amino acids. The germline V gene has CDR1 SGHAT and CDR2 FQNNGV. The CDR3 DNA is TGTGCCAGCAGCTCCGGGACTAGCGGCCAGGGGGGGATATACAATGAGCAGTTCTTC. Amino acids: CASSSGTSGQGGIYNEQFF.

The table lists this clone with a few counts. V and J are TRBV19 and TRBJ2-1, with D uncertain. Per germline, CDR1 LNHDA and CDR2 SQIVND (reference sequence). This CDR3 contains 15 residues. V dropped 3 bases and J dropped 0 bases, with 9 bases sitting between them. Here the CDR3 DNA reads TGTGCCAGTAGTATTGGTCCGAGCTCCTACAATGAGCAGTTCTTC. It translates to CASSIGPSSYNEQFF.

This clone was seen only a few times. The rearrangement uses TRBV2 and TRBJ1-1; D might be TRBD1 (6 bases). This CDR3 has 16 amino acids. Germline V gives CDR1 SNHLY, CDR2 FYNNEI. The germline V and J ends were trimmed by 0 bases and 5 bases, with 16 bases remaining between them. The CDR3 bases are TGTGCCAGCAGTGAAGCGCTTCGGAACAGGGAAACTGAAGCTTTCTTT. Amino acids: CASSEALRNRETEAFF.

The chain uses TRBV27 and TRBJ2-7; possible D gene TRBD2, 6 bases. Between the trimmed V and J ends, which lost 4 bases and 7 bases, there was a span of 17 bases. Per germline, CDR1 MNHEY and CDR2 SMNVEV (reference sequence). This CDR3 is 14 amino acids long. CDR3 nucleotide sequence: TGTGCCAGCAGTTATCAGGACCCGGCGGGAGAGCAGTACTTC. Its translation: CASSYQDPAGEQYF.

The V call is TRBV19, the J call TRBJ1-2; a weak D match, TRBD1 (5 bases). The CDR3 is 15 amino acids. V was shortened by 5 bases and J by 2 bases, with 15 bases between the two germline ends. CDR1 LNHDA and CDR2 SQIVND come from the germline V gene (reference sequence). In DNA, the CDR3 is TGTGCCAGTAGTCCGCCTCGACAGCTCAACTATGGCTACACCTTC. It yields the protein CASSPPRQLNYGYTF.

The chain carries TRBV7-7 and TRBJ1-1, with 7 positions matching TRBD1. CDR3 length: 14 amino acids. Germline V lookup: CDR1 SSHAT, CDR2 FNYEAQ (reference sequence). Germline trimming cut 5 bases from V and 0 bases from J; bases unmatched to any gene: 3. The CDR3 coding sequence is TGTGCCAGCAGCCCGACAGGGATGAACACTGAAGCTTTCTTT. Amino acids: CASSPTGMNTEAFF.

The chain links TRBV5-6 to TRBJ2-7; TRBD1 agrees at 8 bases. J gave up 3 bases and V 4 bases, and 9 bases lay outside the gene matches. The CDR3 consists of 15 residues. Germline V gene lookup returns CDR1 SGHDT and CDR2 YYEEEE. CDR3 loop: CASSREGQGFYEQYF. The CDR3 nucleotides read TGTGCCAGCAGCAGGGAAGGACAGGGTTTCTACGAGCAGTACTTC. The full variable domain, completed using reference TRBV5-6 and TRBJ2-7, is DAGVTQSPTHLIKTRGQQVTLRCSPKSGHDTVSWYQQALGQGPQFIFQYYEEEERQRGNFPDRFSGHQFPNYSSELNVNALLLGDSALYLCASSREGQGFYEQYFGPGTRLTVT.

The genes are TRBV12-5 and TRBJ2-3; a weak D match, TRBD1 (6 bases). The CDR3 is made up of 15 amino acids. Between the trimmed V and J ends, which lost 4 bases and 1 base, there was a span of 12 bases. Germline assignment: CDR1 LGHNT and CDR2 FRNRAP. CDR3 bases: TGTGCTAGTGGTTGGATAGGGGGAGGCACAGATACGCAGTATTTT. Encoded protein: CASGWIGGGTDTQYF.

This chain connects TRBV5-1 to TRBJ2-1; 9 nucleotides align to TRBD1. Germline V gives CDR1 SGHRS, CDR2 YFSETQ. The V segment lost 3 bases and the J segment 7 bases; nucleotides outside the gene matches: 17. There are 18 residues in the CDR3. CDR3 nucleotide sequence: TGCGCCAGCAGCTCCGGGACAGGGTTTCTCGGTGGGTTTAATGAGCAGTTCTTC. Translating gives CASSSGTGFLGGFNEQFF.

The chain combines TRBV11-3 with TRBJ2-1, with a possible D match to TRBD2 (5 bases). There are 14 residues in the CDR3. Trimming removed 2 bases from V and 0 bases from J, with 5 bases in between. Germline V CDR1 and CDR2: SGHNT, YENEEA. The CDR3 DNA reads as TGTGCCAGCAGCTTAACTAGCTCCTACAATGAGCAGTTCTTC. It is translated as CASSLTSSYNEQFF.

The chain recombines TRBV11-2 with TRBJ1-1; a possible D gene is TRBD1 (6 bases). Germline V gene lookup returns CDR1 SGHAT and CDR2 FQNNGV. The CDR3 length is 14 residues. Trimming shortened V by 1 base and J by 4 bases, and 10 bases separated the two germline ends. CDR3 DNA: TGTGCCAGCAGCTTAGTACAGGGCGGCACTGAAGCTTTCTTT. Its protein product is CASSLVQGGTEAFF.

The rearrangement uses TRBV7-9 and TRBJ1-2; D may be TRBD1 (5 bases). In germline, CDR1 is SEHNR, CDR2 FQNEAQ (reference sequence). CDR3 length: 14 amino acids. V lost 5 bases, J lost 4 bases, and 14 bases lay in between. The CDR3 DNA is TGTGCCAGCAGCCCATCGACAGCTAGCTATGGCTACACCTTC. Its protein is CASSPSTASYGYTF.

The rearrangement links TRBV9 to TRBJ1-4; D is unresolved. In germline, CDR1 is SGDLS, CDR2 YYNGEE. The CDR3 runs 14 residues. V shed 3 bases and J shed 1 base, with 7 bases lying between them. This CDR3 reads CASSAGLTNEKLFF. Here the CDR3 DNA reads TGTGCCAGCAGCGCAGGCTTAACTAATGAAAAACTGTTTTTT.

The CDR3 DNA follows: TGTGCCAGTAGTCTCGGGACTCCGGGCGAGCAGTACTTC. Protein sequence: CASSLGTPGEQYF. This chain links TRBV19 with TRBJ2-7, with a tentative D call TRBD2 (6 bases). V gave up 5 bases and J gave up 6 bases, with 14 bases separating them. Germline V gene lookup returns CDR1 LNHDA and CDR2 SQIVND (reference sequence). The CDR3 totals 13 residues.

The chain couples TRBV7-8 to TRBJ2-7, with 13 nucleotides matching TRBD2. The V and J ends lost 0 bases and 5 bases, in that order; junction bases with no gene match: 4. The CDR3 has 16 amino acids. Germline CDR1 SGHVS, CDR2 FQNEAQ. Here the CDR3 reads CASSLAGLAGSDEQYF. CDR3 coding DNA: TGTGCCAGCAGCTTAGCGGGACTAGCGGGGTCGGACGAGCAGTACTTC.

The chain has TRBV19 and TRBJ1-2; 8 nucleotides align to TRBD1. There are 14 residues in the CDR3. Germline-derived CDR1 and CDR2 are LNHDA and SQIVND (reference sequence). The V segment lost 5 bases and the J segment 5 bases; nucleotides outside the gene matches: 7. The DNA for the CDR3 is TGTGCCAGTAGTGCCGGACAGGGAGGTTATGGCTACACCTTC. It codes for CASSAGQGGYGYTF.

This rearrangement joins TRBV7-9 to TRBJ1-1; possibly TRBD1 for D (6 bases). The CDR3 sequence is 15 residues long. CDR1 is SEHNR and CDR2 is FQNEAQ in the germline V gene (reference sequence). The V end lost 1 base, the J end lost 1 base, and 10 bases lay between the germline ends. CDR3 DNA sequence: TGTGCCAGCAGCTTAGGAGGGACAAGGAACACTGAAGCTTTCTTT. It specifies CASSLGGTRNTEAFF.

The chain combines TRBV29-1 with TRBJ1-1; the match to TRBD1 covers 10 bases. V lost 5 bases and J lost 6; bases outside the gene matches: 3. In germline, CDR1 is SQVTM, CDR2 ANQGSEA. The CDR3 is 12 amino acids. This CDR3 reads CSVLGTGAEAFF. The CDR3 nucleotides are TGCAGCGTTTTGGGGACAGGGGCTGAAGCTTTCTTT.

The chain uses TRBV2 and TRBJ1-4; no clear D. V was clipped by 5 bases and J by 0 bases, with 16 bases between them. Germline loops: CDR1 SNHLY, CDR2 FYNNEI. The CDR3 is 17 residues long. The CDR3 nucleotides read TGTGCCAGCAGTCGCCGCCTACAAGGAGCAACTAATGAAAAACTGTTTTTT. It yields the protein CASSRRLQGATNEKLFF.

This clone was seen a single time. The CDR3 coding sequence is TGCAGCGTAGCCGGGACTAGCGGGAGGGCGAGCTCCACAGATACGCAGTATTTT. This translates into CSVAGTSGRASSTDTQYF. This sequence joins TRBV29-1 and TRBJ2-3, with TRBD2 matching over 16 bases. V lost 6 bases, J lost 2 bases, and 11 bases stayed unmatched. CDR1 SQVTM and CDR2 ANQGSEA come from the germline V gene. The CDR3 has 18 residues.

V gene TRBV20-1 combines with J gene TRBJ2-1, with TRBD2 matching 7 bases. The CDR3 loop spans 11 amino acids. Germline lookup yields CDR1 DFQATT and CDR2 SNEGSKA (reference sequence). J gave up 13 bases and V 3 bases, and 6 bases lay outside the gene matches. The CDR3 nucleotides read TGCAGTGCTAGTCCCAGCGGGGTCCAGTTCTTC. This codes for CSASPSGVQFF.

The rearrangement links TRBV6-1 to TRBJ2-5; 7 positions match TRBD1. The CDR3 contains 14 residues. J gave up 2 bases and V 7 bases, and 7 bases lay outside the gene matches. In germline, CDR1 is MNHNS, CDR2 SASEGT. Here the CDR3 reads CASTRDSPQETQYF. CDR3 in DNA: TGTGCCAGCACTCGGGACAGCCCTCAAGAGACCCAGTACTTC.

The V and J genes are TRBV6-5 and TRBJ2-1; no reliable D call. The CDR3 is 14 amino acids. Germline values: CDR1 MNHEY, CDR2 SVGAGI. The germline V and J ends were trimmed by 2 bases and 6 bases, with 11 bases remaining between them. CDR3 bases: TGTGCCAGCAGTTACCCGGGTACGGGCAATGAGCAGTTCTTC. Translated, it gives CASSYPGTGNEQFF.

This chain connects TRBV18 to TRBJ1-2; possibly TRBD1 for D (6 bases). This CDR3 is 12 amino acids long. Trimming removed 2 bases from V and 11 bases from J, with 12 bases in between. Germline lookup yields CDR1 KGHSH and CDR2 LQKENI. The CDR3 spells CASSPSRGLYTF. The DNA for the CDR3 is TGTGCCAGCTCACCATCCAGGGGTCTATACACCTTC.

The chain is built from TRBV28 and TRBJ1-5; D unresolved. The CDR3 has 11 residues. Germline V gives CDR1 MDHEN, CDR2 SYDVKM. Trimming took off 4 bases at V and 10 bases at J, with 8 bases between the two ends. In nucleotides, the CDR3 is TGTGCCAGCAGTTCCACTAAACCCCAGCATTTT. It translates to CASSSTKPQHF.

This rearrangement joins TRBV5-4 to TRBJ2-6; the D gene is possibly TRBD1 (5 bases). V was clipped by 4 bases and J by 0 bases, with 20 bases between them. CDR3 length: 19 residues. The germline CDR1 and CDR2 sequences are SGHNT and YYREEE (reference sequence). In DNA form, the CDR3 reads TGTGCCAGCAGCATTGATCCCAGGGTGTTGGGCTCTGGGGCCAACGTCCTGACTTTC. The encoded protein is CASSIDPRVLGSGANVLTF.

In its sample, this clone was seen once. The CDR3: CASSGGGQGTHEQYF. The CDR3 nucleotides are TGCGCCAGCAGTGGGGGGGGACAGGGTACCCACGAGCAGTACTTC. V gene TRBV10-1 combines with J gene TRBJ2-7, with 9 bases matching TRBD1. CDR3 length: 15 amino acids. Germline V gene sequence: CDR1 WNHNN, CDR2 SYGVQD (reference sequence). With 4 bases clipped from V and 5 bases from J, the junction kept 9 bases outside the gene matches.

V is TRBV5-1 and J is TRBJ1-2; 7 bases are a match to TRBD1. Germline V lookup: CDR1 SGHRS, CDR2 YFSETQ. This CDR3 has 12 amino acids. J lost 6 bases, V lost 6 bases, and 5 bases had no gene match. CDR3 in amino acids: CASTLGGHGYTF. The CDR3 DNA follows: TGCGCCAGCACTCTAGGGGGCCATGGCTACACCTTC.

The V and J genes are TRBV5-6 and TRBJ2-2; the D is unclear. Germline CDR1 and CDR2: SGHDT and YYEEEE. The CDR3 sequence is 13 residues long. V lost 0 bases and J lost 6, with 6 bases in between. CDR3 loop: CASSLAHPGELFF. In nucleotides, the CDR3 is TGTGCCAGCAGCTTGGCCCATCCCGGGGAGCTGTTTTTT.

The chain couples TRBV7-2 to TRBJ2-7; D is uncertain. Germline CDR1 reads SGHTA; CDR2 reads FQGNSA. V lost 1 base and J 0 bases, leaving 7 bases between the germline ends. The CDR3 is 14 amino acids. Here the CDR3 DNA reads TGTGCCAGCAGCTTAGGCGGTGGCTCCTACGAGCAGTACTTC. As protein: CASSLGGGSYEQYF.

The chain is built from TRBV2 and TRBJ1-5; D might be TRBD1 (6 bases). The V gene lost 3 bases and the J gene lost 4 bases, with 16 bases spanning the gap. CDR1 is SNHLY, CDR2 FYNNEI, per germline. The CDR3 sequence is 16 residues long. The CDR3 bases are TGTGCCAGCAGTGATGAGTGGCAGGGGTGGAATCAGCCCCAGCATTTT. It specifies CASSDEWQGWNQPQHF.

The gene calls are TRBV29-1 and TRBJ1-2; perhaps TRBD1 as D (5 bases). V dropped 0 bases and J dropped 11 bases, with 10 bases sitting between them. CDR1 is SQVTM, CDR2 ANQGSEA, per germline. This CDR3 has 11 amino acids. This CDR3 is CSVEEQGSYTF. The DNA for the CDR3 is TGCAGCGTTGAAGAGCAGGGCAGTTACACCTTC.